These 9 T cell receptor beta chains were all obtained from the same sample, sequenced in a study of preoperative IRX-2 immunotherapy in early breast cancer. The data were produced by immunoSEQ multiplex PCR, yet TCRdb's version contains in-frame clones alone and is incomplete. Of 95,000 to 100,000 clones in the sample, roughly 85% were seen once. The treatment is: preoperative locoregional IRX-2 cytokine immunotherapy. Sequenced here: tumor tissue, sampled after IRX-2 immunotherapy. These receptors all come from a human donor with breast cancer.

The chain is built from TRBV15 and TRBJ2-7; perhaps TRBD1 as D (5 bases). Germline V lookup: CDR1 LNHNV, CDR2 YYDKDF (reference sequence). This CDR3 is built from 15 residues. V lost 1 base to trimming and J lost 1 base, with 11 bases between them. The CDR3 spells CATSRGAGSSYEQYF. Here the CDR3 DNA reads TGTGCCACCAGCAGAGGTGCAGGGTCTTCCTACGAGCAGTACTTC.

This clone was detected only once. This sequence joins TRBV6-8 and TRBJ2-5; TRBD2 matches at 7 bases. Germline CDR1 is MNHGY and CDR2 is SAAAGT. This CDR3 has 16 residues. V shed 6 bases and J 4 bases; nucleotides not matched to a gene: 14. CDR3 amino acids: CASSTGGREAAETQYF. For the CDR3, the DNA is TGTGCCAGCAGCACTGGTGGGAGGGAGGCGGCAGAGACCCAGTACTTC.

This sequence joins TRBV18 and TRBJ2-7, with 7 bases aligning to TRBD1. CDR3 length equals 14 residues. The trim removed 8 bases at V and 3 bases at J, leaving 10 bases unmatched. Germline lookup yields CDR1 KGHSH and CDR2 LQKENI. DNA for the CDR3: TGTGCCAGCAAAGGACAGGTCGAGGACTACGAGCAGTACTTC. Amino acids: CASKGQVEDYEQYF.

The chain couples TRBV19 to TRBJ2-1, with TRBD1 matching over 9 bases. CDR1 is LNHDA and CDR2 is SQIVND in the germline V gene (reference sequence). The trim removed 4 bases at V and 4 bases at J, leaving 8 bases unmatched. The CDR3 has 16 amino acids. The CDR3 is CASSTLPGQGYNEQFF. CDR3 coding DNA: TGTGCCAGTAGTACCCTCCCGGGACAGGGATACAATGAGCAGTTCTTC.

The chain links TRBV30 to TRBJ1-4; D gene ambiguous. The CDR3 is made up of 13 amino acids. Trimming left V 1 base short and J 10 bases short, with 13 bases between. Germline CDR1 reads GTSNPN; CDR2 reads SVGIG (reference sequence). CDR3 nucleotides: TGTGCCTGGAGTGGGGCGGCTGCGGGAAAACTGTTTTTT. The encoded protein is CAWSGAAAGKLFF.

The chain employs TRBV28 and TRBJ1-5; 7 bases are shared with TRBD1. The CDR3 is 15 amino acids. V was pared by 1 base and J by 6 bases, with 6 bases of the junction left unmatched. From germline, CDR1 is MDHEN and CDR2 SYDVKM. The CDR3 nucleotides read TGTGCCAGCAGTTTATATTTACAGGGGAGTCAGCCCCAGCATTTT. Its translation is CASSLYLQGSQPQHF.

The chain employs TRBV6-8 and TRBJ1-2; TRBD1 agrees at 8 bases. CDR3 length: 15 residues. J lost 1 base, V lost 4 bases, and 5 bases had no gene match. Germline-derived CDR1 and CDR2 are MNHGY and SAAAGT. The DNA for the CDR3 is TGTGCCAGCAGTTCCGGGACAGGAAATAACTATGGCTACACCTTC. This sequence encodes CASSSGTGNNYGYTF.

The chain joins TRBV25-1 to TRBJ1-5; tentative D call: TRBD1 (5 bases). Trimming left V 5 bases short and J 2 bases short, with 16 bases between. The CDR3 has 16 residues. The V gene's germline CDR1 is MGHDK and CDR2 SYGVNS. The CDR3 nucleotides read TGTGCCAGCAGTCCACGTGGTTGGGGGGGCAATCAGCCCCAGCATTTT. Amino acids: CASSPRGWGGNQPQHF. Looking up the rest from reference TRBV25-1 and TRBJ1-5 gives the full variable domain: EADIYQTPRYLVIGTGKKITLECSQTMGHDKMYWYQQDPGMELHLIHYSYGVNSTEKGDLSSESTVSRIRTEHFPLTLESARPSHTSQYLCASSPRGWGGNQPQHFGDGTRLSIL.

The V and J genes are TRBV19 and TRBJ2-2; no clear D gene. This CDR3 is built from 16 residues. The ends were cut back, 1 base at V and 4 bases at J, with 13 bases in the middle. Germline CDR1 LNHDA, CDR2 SQIVND (reference sequence). CDR3 in amino acids: CASSIVPSPGTGELFF. The CDR3 DNA reads as TGTGCCAGTAGTATAGTGCCTAGTCCGGGCACCGGGGAGCTGTTTTTT.